Below are 8 T cell receptor beta chains sequenced from a single sample in a study of identical twins. TCRdb used MiXCR to reprocess the 5' RACE reads, holding one entry per CDR3 protein. This table has about 250,000 distinct CDR3 sequences, approximately 6.8% appearing once. These data also featured in a second study, about yellow fever vaccine responses in identical twins.

The sequenced sample consisted of CD8+ T cells sorted from blood. The receptors originated from a woman aged 18-29 years in good health.

This clonotype appeared many times. The J gene is TRBJ1-2, the V gene TRBV27; perhaps TRBD1 as D (6 bases). CDR3 length: 11 amino acids. Trimming shortened V by 4 bases and J by 7 bases, and 7 bases separated the two germline ends. Germline CDR1 and CDR2: MNHEY and SMNVEV (reference sequence). Here the CDR3 DNA reads TGTGCCAGCAGTTCAGGGGTTGGCTACACCTTC. It codes for CASSSGVGYTF.

This clonotype was seen only a few times. This chain uses TRBV24-1 with TRBJ1-2; the D is unclear. The V gene's germline CDR1 is KGHDR and CDR2 SFDVKD. Deletions cut 4 bases from V and 4 bases from J, with 18 bases between. CDR3 length: 16 amino acids. CDR3: CATSDNLGGIGYGYTF. The CDR3 DNA sequence: TGTGCCACCAGTGACAACCTTGGTGGGATCGGCTATGGCTACACCTTC.

In this sample, this clonotype turned up many times. CDR3 in amino acids: CSVEGGEDYGYTF. The CDR3 DNA reads TGCAGCGTTGAGGGGGGTGAGGACTATGGCTACACCTTC. The rearrangement uses TRBV29-1 and TRBJ1-2; a weak D match, TRBD1 (5 bases). The CDR3 is 13 amino acids. The ends were cut back, 3 bases at V and 3 bases at J, with 11 bases in the middle. Germline-derived CDR1 and CDR2 are SQVTM and ANQGSEA.

CDR3 sequence (DNA): TGTGCCTCGCGTCGTATATCCTACGAGCAGTACGTC. Translating gives CASRRISYEQYV. The V and J genes are TRBV21-1 and TRBJ2-7. TRBV21-1 counts as a pseudogene. The CDR3 spans 12 residues.

Ten or more counts support this clonotype. The chain couples TRBV5-6 to TRBJ2-7; 7 bases fit TRBD1. The length of the CDR3 is 13 residues. J was trimmed by 4 bases and V by 4 bases; bases with no gene match: 5. CDR1 is SGHDT and CDR2 is YYEEEE in the germline V gene. The CDR3 region is CASSPGTAYEQYV. In nucleotides, the CDR3 is TGTGCCAGCAGCCCCGGGACAGCATACGAGCAGTACGTC.

The V call is TRBV14, the J call TRBJ2-2; 8 positions agree with TRBD2. This CDR3 spans 17 amino acids. Unmatched junction bases numbered 7, after V lost 0 bases and J lost 4 bases. Germline V gives CDR1 SGHDN, CDR2 FVKESK. DNA of the CDR3: TGTGCCAGCAGCCAAGATCGGGAGGGGCTTGGCACCGGGGAGCTGTTTTTT. It is translated as CASSQDREGLGTGELFF. The whole variable domain, remainder taken from reference TRBV14 and TRBJ2-2, is EAGVTQFPSHSVIEKGQTVTLRCDPISGHDNLYWYRRVMGKEIKFLLHFVKESKQDESGMPNNRFLAERTGGTYSTLKVQPAELEDSGVYFCASSQDREGLGTGELFFGEGSRLTVL.

At least ten counts were recorded for this clonotype. This chain uses TRBV7-9 with TRBJ2-7, with D uncertain. Germline V gene lookup returns CDR1 SEHNR and CDR2 FQNEAQ (reference sequence). V lost 0 bases to trimming and J lost 5 bases, with 8 bases between them. The CDR3 is made up of 13 amino acids. Here the CDR3 DNA reads TGTGCCAGCAGCTTAGCGGGCAGAAACGAGCAGTACGTC. Its translation: CASSLAGRNEQYV.

This clonotype appeared a few times. This sequence joins TRBV9 and TRBJ2-7; 7 bases are shared with TRBD2. CDR1 is SGDLS and CDR2 is YYNGEE in the germline V gene. The CDR3 has 15 amino acids. V shed 3 bases, J shed 1 base, and the junction held 7 bases outside the gene matches. The CDR3 reads CASSAVSGASYEQYV. CDR3 bases: TGTGCCAGCAGCGCAGTAAGCGGGGCATCCTACGAGCAGTACGTC.